The subject of this entry is one T cell receptor beta chain. Germline CDR1 SGHDN, CDR2 FVKESK. The CDR3 runs 12 residues. Trimming shortened V by 8 bases and J by 7 bases, and 12 bases separated the two germline ends. The data were taken from a study of blood T cell repertoires in COVID-19. Study-level information: Sites in the United States, Italy and Spain provided acute and convalescent COVID-19 samples. Sample material is recorded as cDNA or gDNA derived from T cells, B-cell-depleted T cells, or PBMCs.

In the study's own analysis: Estimated nucleated cell counts came from reference gene primer amplification. Profiling relied on immunoSEQ multiplex PCR, and the TCRdb table lists in-frame clones only, not all of them. V and J calls and clone size come straight from that table; D and trimming were deduced from the DNA. The repertoire holds fewer than 50,000 clones, with 90% to 95% as singletons. Seattle participants joined during active infection and were tracked over time. The sample consisted of peripheral blood. The chain recombines TRBV14 with TRBJ2-1; TRBD1 might be the D (5 bases). The receptor was derived from a man in his fifties or sixties with COVID-19, enrolled during active disease. CDR3 in DNA: TGTGCCAGCGGGATAGGGGTGAATGAGCAGTTCTTC. Translation gives CASGIGVNEQFF.